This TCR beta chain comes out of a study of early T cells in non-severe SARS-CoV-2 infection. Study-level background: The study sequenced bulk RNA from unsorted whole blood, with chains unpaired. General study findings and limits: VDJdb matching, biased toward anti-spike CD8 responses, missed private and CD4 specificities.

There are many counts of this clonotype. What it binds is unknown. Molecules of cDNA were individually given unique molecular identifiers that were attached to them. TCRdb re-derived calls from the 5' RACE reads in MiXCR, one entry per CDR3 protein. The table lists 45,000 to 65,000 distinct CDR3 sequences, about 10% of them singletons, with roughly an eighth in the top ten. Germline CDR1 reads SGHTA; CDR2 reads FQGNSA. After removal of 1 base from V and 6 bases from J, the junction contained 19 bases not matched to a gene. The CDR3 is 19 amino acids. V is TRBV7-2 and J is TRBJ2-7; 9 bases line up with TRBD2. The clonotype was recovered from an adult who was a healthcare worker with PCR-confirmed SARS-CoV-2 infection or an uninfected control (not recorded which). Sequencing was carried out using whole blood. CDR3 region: CASSLVRGVSGRKVREQYF. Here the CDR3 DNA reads TGTGCCAGCAGCTTAGTAAGAGGGGTCAGCGGGAGGAAGGTCCGCGAGCAGTACTTC.